Sequencing of this T cell receptor (beta chain) was carried out in a study of blood T cell repertoires in COVID-19. Study summary: Specimens from acute and convalescent COVID-19 originated in the United States, Italy and Spain. Sources were T cells, B-cell-depleted T cells, or PBMCs; the material itself was cDNA or gDNA.

The table came from immunoSEQ multiplex PCR; TCRdb's copy has only in-frame clones and leaves some out. The sample contains 35,000 to 50,000 clones, roughly nine tenths of which appear only once. This CDR3 contains 16 residues. The V gene lost 0 bases and the J gene lost 2 bases, with 14 bases spanning the gap. The germline V gene encodes CDR1 SGDLS and CDR2 YYNGEE. This chain joins TRBV9 and TRBJ2-5, with D perhaps matching TRBD2 (6 bases). Sequencing was done on a sample of peripheral blood. This sequence was found in a woman aged 80 or over with active COVID-19. The CDR3 reads CASSVGGVSIQETQYF. In nucleotides, the CDR3 is TGTGCCAGCAGCGTAGGGGGGGTGAGCATTCAAGAGACCCAGTACTTC.